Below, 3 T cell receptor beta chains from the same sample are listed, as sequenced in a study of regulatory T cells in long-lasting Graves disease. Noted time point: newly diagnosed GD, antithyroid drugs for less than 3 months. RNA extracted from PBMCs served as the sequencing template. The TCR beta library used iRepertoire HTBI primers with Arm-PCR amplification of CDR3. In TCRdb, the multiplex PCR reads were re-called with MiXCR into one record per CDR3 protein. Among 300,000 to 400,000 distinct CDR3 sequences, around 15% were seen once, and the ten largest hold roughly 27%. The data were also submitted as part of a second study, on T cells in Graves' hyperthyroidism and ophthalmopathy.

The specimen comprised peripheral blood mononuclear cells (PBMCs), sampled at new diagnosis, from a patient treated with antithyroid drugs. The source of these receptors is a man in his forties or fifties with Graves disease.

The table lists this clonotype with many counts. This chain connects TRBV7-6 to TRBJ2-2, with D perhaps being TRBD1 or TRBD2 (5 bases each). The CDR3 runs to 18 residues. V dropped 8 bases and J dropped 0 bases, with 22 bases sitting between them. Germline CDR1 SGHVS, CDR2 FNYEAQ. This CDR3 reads CASSLLPGHRANTGELFF. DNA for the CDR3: TGTGCCAGCTCACTCCTCCCGGGGCACCGCGCGAACACCGGGGAGCTGTTTTTT.

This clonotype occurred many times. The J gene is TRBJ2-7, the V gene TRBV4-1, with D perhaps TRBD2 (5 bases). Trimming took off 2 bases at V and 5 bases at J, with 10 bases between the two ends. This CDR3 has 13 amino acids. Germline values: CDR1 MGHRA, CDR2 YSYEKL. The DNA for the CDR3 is TGCGCCAGCAGCCAAAGGCCCGGGGACGAGCAGTACTTC. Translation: CASSQRPGDEQYF.

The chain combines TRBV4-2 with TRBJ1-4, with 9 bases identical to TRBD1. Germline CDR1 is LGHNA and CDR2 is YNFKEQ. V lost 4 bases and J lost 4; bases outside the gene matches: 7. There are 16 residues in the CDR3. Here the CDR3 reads CASSRQQGALNEKLFF. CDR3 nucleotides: TGTGCCAGCAGCCGACAACAGGGGGCCCTTAATGAAAAACTGTTTTTT.